The 3 T cell receptor beta chains below all came from one sample that was sequenced in a study of blood T cell repertoires in COVID-19. Assay used: immunoSEQ multiplex PCR; TCRdb lists only in-frame clones, some missing. The sample includes under 250,000 clones, over 80% of them seen just once. The material sequenced was PBMCs or T cells enriched from blood (not recorded which). Receptor source: a woman in her twenties or thirties who had been exposed to COVID-19.

This chain links TRBV19 with TRBJ1-1, with a possible D match to TRBD1 (6 bases). This CDR3 is 13 amino acids long. The germline CDR1 and CDR2 sequences are LNHDA and SQIVND (reference sequence). V was pared by 5 bases and J by 4 bases, with 11 bases between. DNA of the CDR3: TGTGCCAGTAGTCCTACAGGGATCACTGAAGCTTTCTTT. It is translated as CASSPTGITEAFF.

This chain links TRBV4-2 with TRBJ2-7, with TRBD2 as a possible D gene (7 bases). This CDR3 region has 16 residues. V was clipped by 6 bases and J by 2 bases, with 20 bases between them. The germline CDR1 and CDR2 sequences are LGHNA and YNFKEQ. The CDR3 here is CASRAGASGGPYEQYF. CDR3 coding DNA: TGTGCCAGCAGGGCAGGGGCTAGCGGAGGGCCCTACGAGCAGTACTTC.

The chain is built from TRBV6-5 and TRBJ1-1; D gene uncertain. The V gene's germline CDR1 is MNHEY and CDR2 SVGAGI. The CDR3 totals 15 residues. The ends were cut back, 6 bases at V and 0 bases at J, with 14 bases in the middle. CDR3 bases: TGTGCCAGCAGAGCGACGTGGTTATTGAACACTGAAGCTTTCTTT. This encodes CASRATWLLNTEAFF.